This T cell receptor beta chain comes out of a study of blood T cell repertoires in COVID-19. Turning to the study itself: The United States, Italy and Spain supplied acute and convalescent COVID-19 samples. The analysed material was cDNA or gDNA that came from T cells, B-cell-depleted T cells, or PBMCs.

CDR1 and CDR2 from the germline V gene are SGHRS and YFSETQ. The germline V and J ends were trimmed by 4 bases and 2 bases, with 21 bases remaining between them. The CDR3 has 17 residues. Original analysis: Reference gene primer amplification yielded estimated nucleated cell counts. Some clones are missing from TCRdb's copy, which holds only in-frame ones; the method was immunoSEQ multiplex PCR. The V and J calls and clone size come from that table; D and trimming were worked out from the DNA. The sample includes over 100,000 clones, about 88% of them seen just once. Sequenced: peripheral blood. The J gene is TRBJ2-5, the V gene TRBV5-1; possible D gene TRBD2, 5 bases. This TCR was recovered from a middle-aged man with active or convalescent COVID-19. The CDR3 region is CASSPGSSVLTQETQYF. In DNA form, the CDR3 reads TGCGCCAGCAGCCCGGGGAGTTCCGTACTGACACAAGAGACCCAGTACTTC.